Here is one T cell receptor (beta chain) with its context. Its antigen is undetermined. Clones were read by immunoSEQ multiplex PCR, and TCRdb kept only the in-frame ones, dropping some. This sample has some 130,000 clones, with 80% to 90% found just once. The sample belongs to a study of T cell responses to AZD1222 COVID-19 vaccine. Regarding the study as a whole: Across the whole spike, CD4 TCRs peaked at regions 160-218 and 743-854. Baseline seropositives among AZD1222 recipients totaled only six or seven. Repertoire sampling was restricted to post-peak T cell response timepoints. Clonal diversity was possibly underestimated; the donors were predominantly white British and more often female.

Germline V CDR1 and CDR2: SNHLY, FYNNEI. Trimming pared 5 bases from V and 4 bases from J, leaving 12 bases between. This CDR3 is built from 15 residues. The J gene is TRBJ1-6, the V gene TRBV2; D is ambiguous. The sample in question was peripheral blood, obtained on day 0 of AZD1222 vaccination. The receptor comes from an adult in good health. For the CDR3, the DNA is TGTGCCAGCAGTAAGAGTAGTCGGTATAATTCACCCCTCCACTTT. This codes for CASSKSSRYNSPLHF.